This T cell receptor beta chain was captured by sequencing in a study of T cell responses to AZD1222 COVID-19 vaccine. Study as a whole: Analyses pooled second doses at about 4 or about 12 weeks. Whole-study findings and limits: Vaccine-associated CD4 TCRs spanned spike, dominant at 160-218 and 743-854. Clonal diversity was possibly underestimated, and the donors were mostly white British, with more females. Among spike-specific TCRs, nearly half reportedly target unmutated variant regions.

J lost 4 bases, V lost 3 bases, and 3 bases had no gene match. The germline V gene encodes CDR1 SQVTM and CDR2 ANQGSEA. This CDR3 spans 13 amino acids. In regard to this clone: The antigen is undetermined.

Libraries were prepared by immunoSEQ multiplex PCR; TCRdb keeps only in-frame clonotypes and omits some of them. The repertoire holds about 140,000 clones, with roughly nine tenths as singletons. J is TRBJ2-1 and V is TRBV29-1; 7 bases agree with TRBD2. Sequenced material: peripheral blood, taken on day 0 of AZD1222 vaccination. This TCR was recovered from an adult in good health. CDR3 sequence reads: CSVDSSGYNEQFF. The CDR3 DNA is TGCAGCGTTGATTCTAGCGGTTACAATGAGCAGTTCTTC.